This T cell receptor (beta chain) was captured in a study of blood T cell repertoires in COVID-19. Overall study context: Acute-phase and convalescent COVID-19 samples originated in the United States, Italy and Spain. PBMCs, B-cell-depleted T cells, or T cells were the source of the cDNA or gDNA that made up the material.

Produced via immunoSEQ multiplex PCR; TCRdb's table is partial and in-frame only. Here the sample spans approximately 90,000 clones, approximately 83% being singletons. The CDR3 consists of 14 residues. V was trimmed by 3 bases and J by 3 bases, leaving 12 bases between them. Per the germline V gene, CDR1 is SGDLS and CDR2 is YYNGEE. The TCR sequence derives from a woman older than 75 with active or convalescent COVID-19. The sample was peripheral blood. The V call is TRBV9, the J call TRBJ1-1, with D tentatively TRBD1 (5 bases). This CDR3 reads CASSAVGGYTEAFF. The CDR3 DNA sequence: TGTGCCAGCAGCGCCGTTGGGGGGTACACTGAAGCTTTCTTT.